The 8 T cell receptor beta chains reported below all come from one sample, sequenced in a study of spatial heterogeneity in lung cancer. In TCRdb, the 5' RACE reads were re-called with MiXCR into one record per CDR3 protein. This sample yields nearly 80,000 distinct CDR3 sequences, of which 7.5% to 9.5% are seen a single time; 6.8% belongs to the top ten. The sample's time point: sample taken at primary tumor resection. Material: PBMCs, obtained at surgery. The receptor set was obtained from a male donor with early-stage non-small cell lung cancer.

The V gene is TRBV12-3 or TRBV12-4, the J gene TRBJ2-1, with 9 positions matching TRBD2. This CDR3 has 15 residues. V lost 6 bases, J lost 9 bases, and 12 bases stayed unmatched. The CDR3 is CASSLRREGRAEQFF. In DNA, the CDR3 is TGTGCCAGCAGCCTCAGGCGGGAGGGCAGGGCTGAGCAGTTCTTC.

The CDR3 DNA reads TGTGCCAGTAACCGACAGGGGGCCGGTGAGCAGTTCTTC. Translating it yields CASNRQGAGEQFF. The chain recombines TRBV19 with TRBJ2-1; TRBD1 aligns across 10 bases. V lost 7 bases and J lost 9; bases outside the gene matches: 6. In germline, CDR1 is LNHDA, CDR2 SQIVND (reference sequence). This CDR3 has 13 amino acids.

This clonotype came up many times. The rearrangement links TRBV11-1 to TRBJ2-1, with TRBD1 matching over 7 bases. Germline-derived CDR1 and CDR2 are SGHAT and FQDESV (reference sequence). The CDR3 loop spans 17 amino acids. Trimming at V came to 5 bases and at J to 6 bases, leaving 16 bases not matched to a gene. CDR3 nucleotide sequence: TGTGCCAGCAGCCTCCCCCCGACAGGGAGAATAAGCAATGAGCAGTTCTTC. Translated: CASSLPPTGRISNEQFF.

This clonotype was recorded at least ten times. The chain carries TRBV12-3 or TRBV12-4 and TRBJ1-5, with D unclear. This CDR3 comprises 14 residues. Trimming removed 6 bases at V and 2 bases at J, with 11 bases between. CDR3 loop: CASSPIQGNQPQHF. For the CDR3, the DNA is TGTGCCAGCAGCCCCATTCAGGGCAATCAGCCCCAGCATTTT.

This clonotype appeared a few times. Written as DNA, the CDR3 is TGTGCCAGCAGCCAATCTGGGTATAGCAATCAGCCCCAGCATTTT. Amino acid sequence: CASSQSGYSNQPQHF. The chain uses TRBV3-1 and TRBJ1-5, with no clear D. CDR3 size: 15 residues. Between the trimmed V and J ends, which lost 2 bases and 0 bases, there was a span of 8 bases. The germline gives CDR1 LGHDT, CDR2 YNNKEL (reference sequence).

In this sample, this clonotype turned up many times. The V gene is TRBV20-1, the J gene TRBJ2-4; D possibly uses TRBD1 or TRBD2 (5 bases each). The CDR3 totals 14 residues. Trimming left V 5 bases short and J 6 bases short, with 17 bases between. Germline V gene sequence: CDR1 DFQATT, CDR2 SNEGSKA (reference sequence). Here the CDR3 DNA reads TGCAGTGCTGGAACAATAACCGGGGCAAACATTCAGTACTTC. Its protein product is CSAGTITGANIQYF.

The chain is built from TRBV20-1 and TRBJ1-1; D is unclear. Germline CDR1 reads DFQATT; CDR2 reads SNEGSKA (reference sequence). There are 15 residues in the CDR3. Trimming took 1 base from V and 4 from J, leaving 16 bases between them. The CDR3 DNA reads TGCAGTGCTAGAGTACCCTTCACGATCCCCACTGAAGCTTTCTTT. Amino acid sequence: CSARVPFTIPTEAFF.

The chain has TRBV25-1 and TRBJ2-5; D not resolved. V lost 1 base and J lost 0, with 9 bases in between. The CDR3 extends over 15 amino acids. Germline assignment: CDR1 MGHDK and CDR2 SYGVNS. This CDR3 is CASSESANYQETQYF. DNA of the CDR3: TGTGCCAGCAGTGAATCTGCTAACTACCAAGAGACCCAGTACTTC.